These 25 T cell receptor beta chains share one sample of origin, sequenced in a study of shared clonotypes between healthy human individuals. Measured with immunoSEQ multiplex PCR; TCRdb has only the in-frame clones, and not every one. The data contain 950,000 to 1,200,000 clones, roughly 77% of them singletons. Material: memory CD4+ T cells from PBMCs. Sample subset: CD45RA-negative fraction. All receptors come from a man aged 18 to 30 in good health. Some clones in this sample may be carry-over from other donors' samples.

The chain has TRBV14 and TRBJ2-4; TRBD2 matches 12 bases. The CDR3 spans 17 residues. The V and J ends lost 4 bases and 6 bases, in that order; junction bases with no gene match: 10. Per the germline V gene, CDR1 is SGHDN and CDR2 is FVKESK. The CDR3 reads CASSPRLAGGPGNIQYF. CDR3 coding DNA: TGTGCCAGCAGCCCCCGGCTAGCGGGAGGGCCAGGAAACATTCAGTACTTC.

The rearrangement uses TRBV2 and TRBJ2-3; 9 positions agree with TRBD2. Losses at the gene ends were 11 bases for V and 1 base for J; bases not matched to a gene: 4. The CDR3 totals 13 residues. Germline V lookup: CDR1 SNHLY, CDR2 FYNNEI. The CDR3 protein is CAGGTSRTDTQYF. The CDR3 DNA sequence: TGTGCCGGAGGGACTAGCCGCACAGATACGCAGTATTTT.

Here the CDR3 reads CATSRDQGDSEQYF. Written as DNA, the CDR3 is TGTGCCACCAGCAGAGATCAGGGGGATTCCGAGCAGTACTTC. The chain couples TRBV15 to TRBJ2-7; 7 positions match TRBD1. The CDR3 totals 14 residues. Per the germline V gene, CDR1 is LNHNV and CDR2 is YYDKDF (reference sequence). The V segment lost 0 bases and the J segment 6 bases; nucleotides outside the gene matches: 5.

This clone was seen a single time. As DNA, the CDR3 is TGCGCCAGCAGCCAAGATCCAGGACAGTACACTGAAGCTTTCTTT. This translates into CASSQDPGQYTEAFF. This sequence joins TRBV4-3 and TRBJ1-1; tentatively, D is TRBD1 (6 bases). Germline lookup yields CDR1 LGHNA and CDR2 YSLEER. The V and J ends lost 0 bases and 3 bases respectively, with 11 bases between them. The CDR3 is 15 residues long.

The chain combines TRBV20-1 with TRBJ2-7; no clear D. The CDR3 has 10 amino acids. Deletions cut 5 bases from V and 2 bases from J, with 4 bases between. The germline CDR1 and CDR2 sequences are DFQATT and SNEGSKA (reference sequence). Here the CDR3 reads CSAPPYEQYF. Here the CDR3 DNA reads TGCAGTGCTCCCCCCTACGAGCAGTACTTC.

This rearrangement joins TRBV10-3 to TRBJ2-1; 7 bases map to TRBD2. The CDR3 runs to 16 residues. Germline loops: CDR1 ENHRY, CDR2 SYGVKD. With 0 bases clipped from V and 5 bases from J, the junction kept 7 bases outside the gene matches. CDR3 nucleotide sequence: TGTGCCATCAGTGAGTCGATGGCGGGAGTGAACAATGAGCAGTTCTTC. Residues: CAISESMAGVNNEQFF.

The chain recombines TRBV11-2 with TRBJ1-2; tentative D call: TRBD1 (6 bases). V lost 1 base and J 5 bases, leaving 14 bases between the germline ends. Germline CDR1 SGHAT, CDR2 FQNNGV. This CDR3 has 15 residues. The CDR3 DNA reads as TGTGCCAGCAGCTTAGTGGCTTGGGACACATATGGCTACACCTTC. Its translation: CASSLVAWDTYGYTF. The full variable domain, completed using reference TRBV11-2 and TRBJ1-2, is EAGVAQSPRYKIIEKRQSVAFWCNPISGHATLYWYQQILGQGPKLLIQFQNNGVVDDSQLPKDRFSAERLKGVDSTLKIQPAKLEDSAVYLCASSLVAWDTYGYTFGSGTRLTVV.

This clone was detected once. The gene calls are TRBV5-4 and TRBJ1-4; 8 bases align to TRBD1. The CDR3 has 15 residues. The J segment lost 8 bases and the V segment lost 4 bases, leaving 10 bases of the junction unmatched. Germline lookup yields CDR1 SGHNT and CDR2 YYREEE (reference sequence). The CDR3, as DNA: TGTGCCAGCAGCACGTGGACAGGGACTCAGGAAAAACTGTTTTTT. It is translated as CASSTWTGTQEKLFF. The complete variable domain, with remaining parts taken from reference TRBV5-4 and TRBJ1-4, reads ETGVTQSPTHLIKTRGQQVTLRCSSQSGHNTVSWYQQALGQGPQFIFQYYREEENGRGNFPPRFSGLQFPNYSSELNVNALELDDSALYLCASSTWTGTQEKLFFGSGTQLSVL.

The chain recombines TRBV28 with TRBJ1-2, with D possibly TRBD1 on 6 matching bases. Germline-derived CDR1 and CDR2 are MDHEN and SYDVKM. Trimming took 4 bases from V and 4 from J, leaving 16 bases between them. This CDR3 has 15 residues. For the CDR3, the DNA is TGTGCCAGCAGTTCTCCAGGGGAAGGGCTCTATGGCTACACCTTC. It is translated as CASSSPGEGLYGYTF.

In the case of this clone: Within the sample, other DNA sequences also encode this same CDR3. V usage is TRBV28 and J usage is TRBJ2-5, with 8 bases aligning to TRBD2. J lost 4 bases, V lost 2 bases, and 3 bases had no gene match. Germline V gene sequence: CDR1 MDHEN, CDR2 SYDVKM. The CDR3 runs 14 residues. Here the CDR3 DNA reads TGTGCCAGCAGTTTAGCGGGAGGACGAGAGACCCAGTACTTC. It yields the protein CASSLAGGRETQYF.

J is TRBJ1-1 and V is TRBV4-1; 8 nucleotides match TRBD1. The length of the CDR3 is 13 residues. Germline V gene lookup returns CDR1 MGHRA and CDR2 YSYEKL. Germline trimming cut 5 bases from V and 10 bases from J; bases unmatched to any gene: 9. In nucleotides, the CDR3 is TGCGCCAGCAGCGAACAGGGGGGCCTAGGAGCTTTCTTT. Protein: CASSEQGGLGAFF.

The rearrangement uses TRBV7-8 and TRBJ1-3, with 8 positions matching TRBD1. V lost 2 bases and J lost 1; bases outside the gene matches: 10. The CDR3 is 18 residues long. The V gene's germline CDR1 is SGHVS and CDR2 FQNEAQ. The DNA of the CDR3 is TGTGCCAGCAGCTTAAGATTGGCCCAGGGGGCATCTGGAAACACCATATATTTT. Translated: CASSLRLAQGASGNTIYF.

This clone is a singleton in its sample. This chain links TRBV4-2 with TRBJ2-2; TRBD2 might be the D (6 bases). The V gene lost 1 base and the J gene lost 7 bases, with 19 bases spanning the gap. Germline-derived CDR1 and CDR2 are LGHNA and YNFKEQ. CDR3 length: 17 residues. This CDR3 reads CASSQAHQRGVFGELFF. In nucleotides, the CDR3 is TGTGCCAGCAGCCAAGCGCACCAGCGCGGGGTCTTCGGGGAGCTGTTTTTT.

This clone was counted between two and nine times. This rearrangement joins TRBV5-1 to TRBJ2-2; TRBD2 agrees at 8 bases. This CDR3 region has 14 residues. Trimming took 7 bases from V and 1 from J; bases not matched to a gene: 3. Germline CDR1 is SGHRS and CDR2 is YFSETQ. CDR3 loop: CASATSENTGELFF. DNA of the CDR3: TGCGCCAGCGCGACTAGCGAGAACACCGGGGAGCTGTTTTTT.

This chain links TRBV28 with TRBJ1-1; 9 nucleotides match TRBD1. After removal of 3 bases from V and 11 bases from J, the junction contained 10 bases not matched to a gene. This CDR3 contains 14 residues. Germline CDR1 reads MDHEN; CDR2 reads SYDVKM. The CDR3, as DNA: TGTGCCAGCAGTTTGCCCCGGACAGGGGCTTACGCTTTCTTT. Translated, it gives CASSLPRTGAYAFF. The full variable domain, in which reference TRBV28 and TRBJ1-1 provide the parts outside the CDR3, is DVKVTQSSRYLVKRTGEKVFLECVQDMDHENMFWYRQDPGLGLRLIYFSYDVKMKEKGDIPEGYSVSREKKERFSLILESASTNQTSMYLCASSLPRTGAYAFFGQGTRLTVV.

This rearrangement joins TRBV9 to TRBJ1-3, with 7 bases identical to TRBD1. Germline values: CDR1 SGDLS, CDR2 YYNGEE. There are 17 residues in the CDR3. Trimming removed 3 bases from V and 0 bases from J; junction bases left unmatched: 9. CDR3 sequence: CASSARDSLNSGNTIYF. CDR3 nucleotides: TGTGCCAGCAGCGCCCGGGACAGCCTAAACTCTGGAAACACCATATATTTT.

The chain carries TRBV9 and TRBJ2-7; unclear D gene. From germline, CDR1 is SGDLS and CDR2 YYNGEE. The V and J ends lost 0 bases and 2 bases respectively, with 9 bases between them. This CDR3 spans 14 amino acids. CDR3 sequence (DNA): TGTGCCAGCAGCGTAGGGGTAGGGCCCTACGAGCAGTACTTC. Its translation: CASSVGVGPYEQYF.

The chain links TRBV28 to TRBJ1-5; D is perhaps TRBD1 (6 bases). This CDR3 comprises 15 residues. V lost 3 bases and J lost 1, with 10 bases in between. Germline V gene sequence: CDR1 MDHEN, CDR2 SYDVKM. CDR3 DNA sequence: TGTGCCAGCAGTTTCGTCGGGGGCAGCAATCAGCCCCAGCATTTT. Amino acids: CASSFVGGSNQPQHF.

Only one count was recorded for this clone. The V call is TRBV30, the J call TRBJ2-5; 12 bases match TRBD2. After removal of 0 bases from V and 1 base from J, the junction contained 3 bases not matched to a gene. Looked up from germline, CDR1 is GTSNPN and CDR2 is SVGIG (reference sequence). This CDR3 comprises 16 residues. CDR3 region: CAWSVGLAGSQETQYF. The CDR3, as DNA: TGTGCCTGGAGTGTTGGACTAGCGGGAAGCCAAGAGACCCAGTACTTC.

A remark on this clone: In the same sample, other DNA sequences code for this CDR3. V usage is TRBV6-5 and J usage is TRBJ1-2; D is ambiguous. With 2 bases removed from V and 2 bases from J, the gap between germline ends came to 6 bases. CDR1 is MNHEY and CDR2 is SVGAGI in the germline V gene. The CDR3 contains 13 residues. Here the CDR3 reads CASSYRENYGYTF. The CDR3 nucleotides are TGTGCCAGCAGTTACCGGGAGAACTATGGCTACACCTTC.

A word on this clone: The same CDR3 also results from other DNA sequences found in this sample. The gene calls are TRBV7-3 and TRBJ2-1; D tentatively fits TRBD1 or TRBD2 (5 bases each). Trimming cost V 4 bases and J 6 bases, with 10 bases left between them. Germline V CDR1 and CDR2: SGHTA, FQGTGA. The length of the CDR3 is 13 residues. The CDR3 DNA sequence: TGTGCCAGCAGCTCCTCGAGGGGCAATGAGCAGTTCTTC. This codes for CASSSSRGNEQFF.

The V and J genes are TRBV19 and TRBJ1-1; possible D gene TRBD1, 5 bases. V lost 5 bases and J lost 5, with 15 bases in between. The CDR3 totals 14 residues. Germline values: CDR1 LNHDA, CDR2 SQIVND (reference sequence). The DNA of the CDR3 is TGTGCCAGTAGTGACGCAGGGCGTCGGACTGAAGCTTTCTTT. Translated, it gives CASSDAGRRTEAFF.

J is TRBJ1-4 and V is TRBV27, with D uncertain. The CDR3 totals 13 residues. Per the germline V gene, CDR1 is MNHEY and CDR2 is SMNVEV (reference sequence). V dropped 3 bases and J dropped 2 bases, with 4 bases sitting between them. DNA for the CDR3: TGTGCCAGCAGTTTTAAGACTAATGAAAAACTGTTTTTT. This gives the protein CASSFKTNEKLFF.

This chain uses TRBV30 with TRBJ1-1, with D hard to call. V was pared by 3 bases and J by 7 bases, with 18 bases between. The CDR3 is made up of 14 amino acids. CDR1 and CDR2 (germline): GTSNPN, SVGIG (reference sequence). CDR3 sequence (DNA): TGTGCCTGGAGGGGGTCAGGAGCGTTTTTTGAAGCTTTCTTT. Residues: CAWRGSGAFFEAFF.

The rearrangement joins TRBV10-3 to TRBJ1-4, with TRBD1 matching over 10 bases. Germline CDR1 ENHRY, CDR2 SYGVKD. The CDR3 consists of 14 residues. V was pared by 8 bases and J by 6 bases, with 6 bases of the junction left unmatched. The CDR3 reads CAIGQGVSDEKLFF. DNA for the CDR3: TGTGCCATCGGACAGGGGGTTTCGGATGAAAAACTGTTTTTT.